The 9 T cell receptor beta chains below all came from one sample that was sequenced in a study of shared clonotypes between healthy human individuals. Generated by immunoSEQ multiplex PCR, the TCRdb table keeps only in-frame clones and is missing some. The sample gives some 1,900,000 clones, about 95% of which show up once; 1% to 1.5% is in the top ten. As defined, naive CD8 cells were CD45RO-negative and positively selected for CCR7, with terminally differentiated effector memory CD45RA+ cells excluded. The sample was naive CD8+ T cells sorted from blood. These TCRs come from a man between 18 and 35 years old in good health.

CDR3 in amino acids: CASSQPGYNQPQHF. CDR3 DNA sequence: TGCGCCAGCAGCCAGCCAGGGTACAATCAGCCCCAGCATTTT. The chain carries TRBV4-1 and TRBJ1-5, with a possible D match to TRBD1 (5 bases). From germline, CDR1 is MGHRA and CDR2 YSYEKL. With 3 bases removed from V and 3 bases from J, the gap between germline ends came to 9 bases. The length of the CDR3 is 14 residues.

The chain couples TRBV27 to TRBJ2-7; TRBD1 is a possible D gene (5 bases). CDR3 size: 16 residues. Germline CDR1 and CDR2: MNHEY and SMNVEV (reference sequence). V gave up 3 bases and J gave up 0 bases, with 15 bases separating them. The CDR3 DNA reads TGTGCCAGCAGTTTTTCGGTGGGGCAGACCTCCTACGAGCAGTACTTC. Translated: CASSFSVGQTSYEQYF.

In regard to this clone: This sample includes further DNA sequences coding for the same CDR3. CDR3 loop: CASSLGASGSYEQYF. The CDR3 coding sequence is TGTGCCAGCAGCTTAGGTGCTAGCGGGAGCTACGAGCAGTACTTC. This chain uses TRBV11-2 with TRBJ2-7; 10 bases map to TRBD2. This CDR3 has 15 amino acids. Germline V lookup: CDR1 SGHAT, CDR2 FQNNGV. V gave up 1 base and J gave up 3 bases; unmatched junction bases: 3.

The chain employs TRBV2 and TRBJ2-3, with D unresolved. CDR1 SNHLY and CDR2 FYNNEI come from the germline V gene. With 5 bases removed from V and 2 bases from J, the gap between germline ends came to 8 bases. The CDR3 consists of 13 residues. The CDR3 is CASSPWSTDTQYF. DNA for the CDR3: TGTGCCAGCAGTCCGTGGTCCACAGATACGCAGTATTTT.

The chain employs TRBV28 and TRBJ2-3, with D perhaps TRBD2 (5 bases). The CDR3 length is 13 residues. Trimming took 3 bases from V and 8 from J, leaving 12 bases between them. Germline V lookup: CDR1 MDHEN, CDR2 SYDVKM. The CDR3 nucleotides read TGTGCCAGCAGTTTCGGGGAATCGGGTACGCAGTATTTT. It yields the protein CASSFGESGTQYF. Based on the CDR3 plus reference TRBV28 and TRBJ2-3, the full variable domain is DVKVTQSSRYLVKRTGEKVFLECVQDMDHENMFWYRQDPGLGLRLIYFSYDVKMKEKGDIPEGYSVSREKKERFSLILESASTNQTSMYLCASSFGESGTQYFGPGTRLTVL.

The J gene is TRBJ2-1, the V gene TRBV5-4; D may be TRBD1 or TRBD2 (5 bases each). CDR1 is SGHNT, CDR2 YYREEE, per germline (reference sequence). V lost 4 bases and J lost 1, with 12 bases in between. The CDR3 runs to 15 residues. The DNA for the CDR3 is TGTGCCAGCAGCCGGGATGGGGGATCCTACAATGAGCAGTTCTTC. It is translated as CASSRDGGSYNEQFF.

This chain uses TRBV25-1 with TRBJ2-1, with D perhaps TRBD2 (6 bases). This CDR3 region has 14 residues. The V gene lost 7 bases and the J gene lost 4 bases, with 14 bases spanning the gap. Germline assignment: CDR1 MGHDK and CDR2 SYGVNS. The CDR3 bases are TGTGCCAGCAATAGGGGCGGGACTTACAATGAGCAGTTCTTC. Encoded protein: CASNRGGTYNEQFF.

The chain employs TRBV11-2 and TRBJ2-4, with 11 positions matching TRBD2. V lost 1 base to trimming and J lost 3 bases; unmatched junction nucleotides: 2. Germline values: CDR1 SGHAT, CDR2 FQNNGV. The CDR3 is 16 residues long. CDR3 sequence reads: CASSLVAGGIKNIQYF. In DNA, the CDR3 is TGTGCCAGCAGCTTAGTAGCGGGGGGGATCAAAAACATTCAGTACTTC.

This clone appeared once. The chain uses TRBV5-1 and TRBJ2-3; D unclear. CDR3 size: 14 residues. The V gene lost 4 bases and the J gene lost 2 bases, with 11 bases spanning the gap. The germline V gene encodes CDR1 SGHRS and CDR2 YFSETQ. CDR3 loop: CASSPRTFTDTQYF. In nucleotides, the CDR3 is TGCGCCAGCAGCCCCCGGACGTTCACAGATACGCAGTATTTT. The entire variable domain, with the rest obtained from reference TRBV5-1 and TRBJ2-3, is as follows: KAGVTQTPRYLIKTRGQQVTLSCSPISGHRSVSWYQQTPGQGLQFLFEYFSETQRNKGNFPGRFSGRQFSNSRSEMNVSTLELGDSALYLCASSPRTFTDTQYFGPGTRLTVL.